This T cell receptor (beta chain) was recorded in a study of siplizumab effects on memory and regulatory T cells. It was 85,000 to 100,000 TCR templates that were assayed per sample. Here immunoSEQ multiplex PCR was the method, and the copy in TCRdb shows in-frame clones only, minus some. The sample consists of some 100,000 clones, more than 85% of them appearing once. General observations from the study: Contribution to the alloresponse seemed major for naive T cells, which also seemed more diverse than memory cells. Suppressive activity of Tregs proliferating in siplizumab cultures remained unconfirmed. Naive or memory phenotype was unassignable for roughly 75-97% of proliferating CD4+ or CD8+ clones.

In germline, CDR1 is SGHDT, CDR2 YYEEEE. The CDR3 runs to 15 residues. V was pared by 3 bases and J by 4 bases, with 5 bases of the junction left unmatched. Points on this clone: Its antigen is as yet unknown.

The chain is built from TRBV5-6 and TRBJ2-2; 8 bases map to TRBD1. The sequenced material came from CD4+ T cells sorted from blood. This TCR derives from a human donor in good health. Some clones in this sample may be carry-over from other donors' samples. The CDR3 is CASSSTGGSTGELFF. Here the CDR3 DNA reads TGTGCCAGCAGCTCAACAGGGGGGAGCACCGGGGAGCTGTTTTTT. The full variable domain, completed using reference TRBV5-6 and TRBJ2-2, is DAGVTQSPTHLIKTRGQQVTLRCSPKSGHDTVSWYQQALGQGPQFIFQYYEEEERQRGNFPDRFSGHQFPNYSSELNVNALLLGDSALYLCASSSTGGSTGELFFGEGSRLTVL.